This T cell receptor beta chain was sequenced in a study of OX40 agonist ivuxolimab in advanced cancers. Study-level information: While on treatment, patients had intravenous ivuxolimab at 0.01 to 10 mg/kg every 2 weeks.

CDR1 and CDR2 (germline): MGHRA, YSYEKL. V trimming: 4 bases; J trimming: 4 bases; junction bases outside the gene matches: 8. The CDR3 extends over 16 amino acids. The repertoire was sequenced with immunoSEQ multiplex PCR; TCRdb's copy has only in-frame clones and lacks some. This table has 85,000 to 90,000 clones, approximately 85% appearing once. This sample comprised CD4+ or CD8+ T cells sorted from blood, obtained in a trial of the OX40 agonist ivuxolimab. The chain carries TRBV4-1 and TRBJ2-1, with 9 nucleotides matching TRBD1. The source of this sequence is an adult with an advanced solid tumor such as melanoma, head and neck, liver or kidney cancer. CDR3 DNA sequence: TGCGCCAGCAGCCTCGTCCCCGGGACAGGGTACAATGAGCAGTTCTTC. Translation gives CASSLVPGTGYNEQFF.